One and the same sample provided the 3 T cell receptor beta chains below, sequenced in a study of blood T cell repertoires in COVID-19. TCRdb's table, derived via immunoSEQ multiplex PCR, lists solely in-frame clones and lacks some. This sample has some 180,000 clones; around 85% occur once, and the top ten carry around 7.8%. The sequenced sample was peripheral blood. The receptors originated from a woman aged 60 to 75 with acute or convalescent COVID-19.

V is TRBV5-1 and J is TRBJ1-4; tentatively, D is TRBD1 (6 bases). The germline CDR1 and CDR2 sequences are SGHRS and YFSETQ. The CDR3 spans 15 residues. The V end was cut by 0 bases, the J end by 7 bases, with 13 bases between. The CDR3 nucleotides read TGCGCCAGCAGCTTGGACTCAGGGGCGGGTGAAAAACTGTTTTTT. The encoded protein is CASSLDSGAGEKLFF.

This clone was seen just once. The CDR3 region is CASSILVAGGDEDEQFF. The CDR3 nucleotides read TGTGCCAGTAGTATTTTGGTAGCGGGAGGAGATGAGGATGAGCAGTTCTTC. This chain links TRBV19 with TRBJ2-1; 10 nucleotides align to TRBD2. The CDR3 covers 17 residues. V gave up 3 bases and J gave up 8 bases; unmatched junction bases: 13. The germline V gene encodes CDR1 LNHDA and CDR2 SQIVND (reference sequence). Full variable domain (remainder filled in from reference TRBV19 and TRBJ2-1): DGGITQSPKYLFRKEGQNVTLSCEQNLNHDAMYWYRQDPGQGLRLIYYSQIVNDFQKGDIAEGYSVSREKKESFPLTVTSAQKNPTAFYLCASSILVAGGDEDEQFFGPGTRLTVL.

The chain has TRBV7-9 and TRBJ1-3; 7 nucleotides align to TRBD1. The germline V gene has CDR1 SEHNR and CDR2 FQNEAQ (reference sequence). V lost 5 bases, J lost 0 bases, and 7 bases stayed unmatched. The CDR3 is made up of 16 amino acids. The CDR3 DNA reads TGTGCCAGCAGCCGGGACAGCGCTCTCTCTGGAAACACCATATATTTT. It encodes CASSRDSALSGNTIYF.